This TCR beta chain was sequenced in a study of blood T cell repertoires in COVID-19. Overall study: There were acute and convalescent COVID-19 samples, and they came from the United States, Italy and Spain. T cells, B-cell-depleted T cells, or PBMCs supplied cDNA or gDNA.

Trimming cost V 6 bases and J 6 bases, with 13 bases left between them. This CDR3 has 13 amino acids. Germline V gene lookup returns CDR1 SEHNR and CDR2 FQNEAQ (reference sequence). TCRdb keeps only in-frame clones here, not all; method: immunoSEQ multiplex PCR. The sample shows 200,000 to 250,000 clones, 84% of them seen only once. The participants were between 18 and 89 years old and came from under 25 US areas. Participant reports of clinical history set cohort assignment. The rearrangement joins TRBV7-9 to TRBJ2-3; D uncertain. This receptor was taken from a man between 60 and 70 years old who had recovered from COVID-19. Sample: PBMCs or T cells enriched from blood (not recorded which). The CDR3 here is CASSSFLSDTQYF. The CDR3 bases are TGTGCCAGCAGTTCCTTTTTATCGGATACGCAGTATTTT.